This T cell receptor beta chain was sequenced for a study of tumor-infiltrating lymphocytes in primary liver carcinoma. About this clonotype: The junction departs from germline at one end; a sequencing error may be responsible.

Starting material of about 450 ng total RNA yielded TCR beta cDNA via a constant-region primer. Researchers made the TCR beta libraries by running three nested multiplex PCR rounds with slightly modified ARM-PCR. Use of TRBV1-TRBV30 forward primers with a C-beta reverse primer characterized the first two PCR rounds, which lasted ten to eleven cycles each. One entry per CDR3 protein, called by TCRdb with MiXCR from the multiplex PCR reads. Among about 48,000 distinct CDR3 sequences listed, about 70% were seen once. The CDR3 totals 20 residues. CDR1 and CDR2 (germline): GTSNPN, SVGIG (reference sequence). Unsorted bulk tissue of about 18-34 mg yielded co-extracted RNA and DNA.

Sequencing was done on a sample of liver tumor tissue from sampling region 3. Indicated subset: tumor region T3, left-lateral pole. The sequence was obtained from a man aged 35 to 55 with primary liver carcinoma and hepatitis B virus infection. V is TRBV30 and J is TRBJ2-3; 7 bases agree with TRBD2. CDR3 nucleotides: TGTGCCTGGGGTCCCCAACTGGGTAGCGGGTTGCCCGTTTCCCCAGAAACGCAGTATTTT. Protein: CAWGPQLGSGLPVSPETQYF. Looking up the rest from reference TRBV30 and TRBJ2-3 gives the full variable domain: SQTIHQWPATLVQPVGSPLSLECTVEGTSNPNLYWYRQAAGRGLQLLFYSVGIGQISSEVPQNLSASRPQDRQFILSSKKLLLSDSGFYLCAWGPQLGSGLPVSPETQYFGPGTRLTVL.